This is a list of T cell receptor beta chains from one sample in a study of blood T cells in healthy people across ages. TCRdb itself ran the 5' RACE reads through MiXCR, one entry per CDR3 protein. The repertoire holds 800,000 or so distinct CDR3 sequences, with 20% to 30% as singletons. The data also belong to a second study, concerning T cells of mothers and their children.

The sample was blood. The receptors stem from a boy younger than 18 in good health. Each CDR3 is given with its conserved first and last residue. A D gene is named only where the DNA matches it firmly. Clone size is not always given. Where it is, it says once, few, many or a class for expanded clones.

d_call | clone_size | j_call | v_call | cdr3_nt | cdr3_aa
- | - | TRBJ2-7 | TRBV28 | TGTGCCAGCAGAAACAGGGTTAGCGAGCAGTACTTC | CASRNRVSEQYF
- | - | TRBJ2-1 | TRBV7-2 | - | CASSLFAVGSNEQFF
- | few | TRBJ2-7 | TRBV12-3/TRBV12-4 | TGTGCCAGCAGTTTAGGGGTTAGCTCCTCCTACGAGCAGTACTTC | CASSLGVSSSYEQYF
- | - | TRBJ2-1 | TRBV3-1 | TGTGCCAGCAGCCAAGAAATGGGAACGACTCTTAATCGAGAGCAGTTCTTC | CASSQEMGTTLNREQFF
TRBD1 | - | TRBJ1-1 | TRBV5-1 | TGCGCCAGCAGCCGGGACAGCCAAAGCACTGAAGCTTTCTTT | CASSRDSQSTEAFF
- | - | TRBJ2-1 | TRBV29-1 | TGCAGCGTTGAAGATTTTAGCGAGTACAATGAGCAGTTCTTC | CSVEDFSEYNEQFF
- | - | TRBJ1-2 | TRBV5-1 | TGCGCCAGCAGCTTGGAGGGCCCTCTCGGCTATGGCTACACCTTC | CASSLEGPLGYGYTF
TRBD2 | - | TRBJ2-5 | TRBV2 | TGTGCCAGCAGCGCGCAGACTAGCTGGGGGGAGACCCAGTACTTC | CASSAQTSWGETQYF
TRBD1 | - | TRBJ1-2 | TRBV10-1 | TGCGCCAGCAGCGGACCAACAGGGGGGAACTATGGCTACACCTTC | CASSGPTGGNYGYTF
- | few | TRBJ2-1 | TRBV7-3 | TGTGCCAGCAGCTGGGGGGCTAATGAGCAGTTCTTC | CASSWGANEQFF
TRBD2 | - | TRBJ2-1 | TRBV29-1 | TGCAGCGCCCTCAAGGGACTAGCGGACTACAATGAGCAGTTCTTC | CSALKGLADYNEQFF
TRBD2 | - | TRBJ2-5 | TRBV3-1 | TGTGCCAGCAGCCGTAGGAGCGGGGAGACCCAAGAGACCCAGTACTTC | CASSRRSGETQETQYF
- | few | TRBJ1-2 | TRBV12-3/TRBV12-4 | TGTGCCAGCAGTTTAGACAGGTTCCTCTATGGCTACACCTTC | CASSLDRFLYGYTF
- | few | TRBJ2-7 | TRBV11-2 | TGTGCCAGCAGCTTAGATGTGGGATCCCTGACCTACGAGCAGTACTTC | CASSLDVGSLTYEQYF
TRBD1 | - | TRBJ1-2 | TRBV6-6 | TGTGCCAGCAGTGAGACAGGGGGTGGCTATGGCTACACCTTC | CASSETGGGYGYTF
- | - | TRBJ1-1 | TRBV25-1 | TGTGCCAGCAGTGACCGAACAGGGACTGGTGAAGCTTTCTTT | CASSDRTGTGEAFF
TRBD1 | - | TRBJ1-4 | TRBV10-3 | TGTGCCATCAGGTCGGGACAGTCGTATAATGAAAAACTGTTTTTT | CAIRSGQSYNEKLFF
- | - | TRBJ1-2 | TRBV20-1 | TGCAGTGCCCTTATAAATTCAGAACGGATCCGCAGCCGTAACTATGGCTACACCTTC | CSALINSERIRSRNYGYTF
- | - | TRBJ2-5 | TRBV29-1 | TGCAGCGTTGAAGGGTGGGCGGCCCAGTACTTC | CSVEGWAAQYF
TRBD1 | - | TRBJ2-1 | TRBV24-1 | TGTGCCACCAGTGACCCAATGACCGGGACAGGGAACAATGAGCAGTTCTTC | CATSDPMTGTGNNEQFF
- | - | TRBJ1-6 | TRBV9 | TGTGCCAGCAGCGTATCGGGTGCTTCACCCCTCCACTTT | CASSVSGASPLHF
- | - | TRBJ2-5 | TRBV7-6 | TGTGCCAGCAGCTTACCCTCAGGAGGGGGCTTAGGAGAGACCCAGTACTTC | CASSLPSGGGLGETQYF
TRBD2 | few | TRBJ2-7 | TRBV7-7 | TGTGCTAGCAGCTCGGGACTAGCCGAAAACTACGAGCAGTACTTC | CASSSGLAENYEQYF
TRBD1 | many | TRBJ1-5 | TRBV27 | TGTGCCAGCGCTACCGGGACAGGGGGTCAGCCCCAGCATTTT | CASATGTGGQPQHF
TRBD1 | few | TRBJ2-1 | TRBV7-2 | TGTGCCAGCAGCGTACAGGGGGCGCTCACCTACAATGAGCAGTTCTTC | CASSVQGALTYNEQFF
TRBD1 | - | TRBJ1-2 | TRBV20-1 | TGCAGTGCTACCTCCGGGACAGGGGGCTACTATGGCTACACCTTC | CSATSGTGGYYGYTF
- | many | TRBJ1-3 | TRBV6-6 | TGTGCCAGCAGCCAGGTCCCTGGAAACACCATATATTTT | CASSQVPGNTIYF
- | few | TRBJ2-7 | TRBV28 | TGTGCCAGCAGTCTATTCTCCCGACCGGGAACCTACGAGCAGTACTTC | CASSLFSRPGTYEQYF
TRBD2 | few | TRBJ2-5 | TRBV5-1 | TGCGCCAGCAGGCGAACACTAGCGGCTCAAGAGACCCAATACTTC | CASRRTLAAQETQYF
- | - | TRBJ2-3 | TRBV20-1 | TGCAGTGCTAGAGAACGGGGTTACAATGCCTTCACAGATACGCAGTATTTT | CSARERGYNAFTDTQYF
TRBD1 | few | TRBJ2-5 | TRBV27 | TGTGCCAGCAGCGGACTCCAGGGGGCGCGGGAGACCCAGTACTTC | CASSGLQGARETQYF
TRBD2 | - | TRBJ2-1 | TRBV6-5 | TGTGCCAGCAGCCTACTAGCGGGGGCTTTCAATGAGCAGTTCTTC | CASSLLAGAFNEQFF
- | - | TRBJ1-1 | TRBV6-1 | TGTGCCAGCAGTGAAGGTCAGGGGCCGGCTGAAGCTTTCTTT | CASSEGQGPAEAFF
TRBD2 | few | TRBJ2-1 | TRBV29-1 | TGCAGCGTTGAGGCGGGGGGCCATTACAATGAGCAGTTCTTC | CSVEAGGHYNEQFF
- | - | TRBJ1-2 | TRBV24-1 | TGTGCCACCAGTGACACACTCGCTAACTATGGCTACACCTTC | CATSDTLANYGYTF
TRBD1 | many | TRBJ1-1 | TRBV12-3/TRBV12-4 | TGTGCCAGCAGCTACAGGGGGACGAACACTGAAGCTTTCTTT | CASSYRGTNTEAFF
- | few | TRBJ2-5 | TRBV5-5 | TGTGCCAGCAGCTTGGAGGGGGGAAAGGGAGAGACCCAGTACTTC | CASSLEGGKGETQYF
- | - | TRBJ1-4 | TRBV7-2 | TGTGCCAGCAGCTTTTCCCCGGGTCTTAATAATGAAAAACTGTTTTTT | CASSFSPGLNNEKLFF
TRBD1 | - | TRBJ2-7 | TRBV18 | TGTGCCAGCTCACTAGGGGACAGGATTTACGAGCAGTACTTC | CASSLGDRIYEQYF
TRBD1 | few | TRBJ2-7 | TRBV7-2 | TGTGCCAGCAGCGACCGACGGGACAGGGTAACCCCATGGTACTTC | CASSDRRDRVTPWYF
TRBD1 | few | TRBJ2-6 | TRBV13 | TGTGCCAGCAGCCTAAGGACAGGGGCCCTCTCTGGGGCCAACGTCCTGACTTTC | CASSLRTGALSGANVLTF
TRBD1 | - | TRBJ2-5 | TRBV6-2/TRBV6-3 | TGTGCCAGCAGTTACTGGGGGACAGCTGAAGAGACCCAGTACTTC | CASSYWGTAEETQYF
- | few | TRBJ2-1 | TRBV9 | TGTGCCAGCAGCGTAGAGGGGACACTGTCCAATGAGCAGTTCTTC | CASSVEGTLSNEQFF
- | few | TRBJ1-1 | TRBV29-1 | TGCAGCGTTGAAGCGAACACTGAAGCTTTCTTT | CSVEANTEAFF
- | few | TRBJ1-3 | TRBV29-1 | TGCAGCGCCGAAGATCGGGTACTTAGCTCTGGAAACACCATATATTTT | CSAEDRVLSSGNTIYF
- | few | TRBJ2-1 | TRBV20-1 | TGCAGTGTCCCCGGCCCCACGAAGTACAATGAGCAGTTCTTC | CSVPGPTKYNEQFF
TRBD2 | - | TRBJ2-1 | TRBV6-6 | TGTGCCAGCAGCAAACTAGCGGATGACTACAATGAGCAGTTCTTC | CASSKLADDYNEQFF
- | - | TRBJ1-4 | TRBV15 | TGTGCCACCAGCAGAAGCACAGGGCGTCTTGAAAAACTGTTTTTT | CATSRSTGRLEKLFF
- | - | TRBJ2-7 | TRBV6-5 | TGTGCCAGCAGTTACCCTCCGAGGGGGACGGCGTTTTACGAGCAGTACTTC | CASSYPPRGTAFYEQYF
TRBD2 | - | TRBJ2-7 | TRBV4-2 | TGTGCCAGCAGCCAGGAACCGGGACTAGCGAGTTGGGAGCAGTACTTC | CASSQEPGLASWEQYF
- | few | TRBJ1-5 | TRBV6-2/TRBV6-3 | TGTGCCAGCAGTTACTCGGGGGGGGTAAATCAGCCCCAGCATTTT | CASSYSGGVNQPQHF
- | - | TRBJ1-1 | TRBV29-1 | TGCAGCGTTGAGTACTGGGGCAGGGCGGGCACTGAAGCTTTCTTT | CSVEYWGRAGTEAFF